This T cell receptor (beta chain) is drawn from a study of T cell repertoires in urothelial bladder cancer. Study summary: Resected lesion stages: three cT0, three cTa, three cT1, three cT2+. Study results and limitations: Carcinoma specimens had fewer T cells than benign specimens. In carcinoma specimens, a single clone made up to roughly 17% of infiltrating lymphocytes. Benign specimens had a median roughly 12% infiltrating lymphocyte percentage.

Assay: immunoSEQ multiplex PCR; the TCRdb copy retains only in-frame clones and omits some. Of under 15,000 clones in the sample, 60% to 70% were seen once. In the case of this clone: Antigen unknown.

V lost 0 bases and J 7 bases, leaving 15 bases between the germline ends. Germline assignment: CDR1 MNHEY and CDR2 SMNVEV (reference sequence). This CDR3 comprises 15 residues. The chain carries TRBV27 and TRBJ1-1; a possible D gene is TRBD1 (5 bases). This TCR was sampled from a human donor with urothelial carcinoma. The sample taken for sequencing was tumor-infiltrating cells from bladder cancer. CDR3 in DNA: TGTGCCAGCAGTTTATCGATGGGGGTGTTAGGTGAAGCTTTCTTT. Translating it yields CASSLSMGVLGEAFF.